A selection of T cell receptor beta chains follows, all from one sample in a study of blood T cell repertoires in COVID-19. Generated by immunoSEQ multiplex PCR, the TCRdb table keeps only in-frame clones and is missing some. The sample shows around 300,000 clones, roughly 90% of them seen only once. Sequencing input: peripheral blood. The source of these receptors is a woman aged 25 to 39 with active or convalescent COVID-19. The CDR3 runs from the conserved cysteine through the conserved F or W. A D gene is named only where the DNA matches it firmly. Expanded clones get a size class; other rows say once, few or many, or leave the size out.

clone_size d_call j_call v_call cdr3_length cdr3_aa cdr3_nt
once - TRBJ2-3 TRBV2 11 CASSRSDTQYF TGTGCCAGCAGCCGGTCAGATACGCAGTATTTT
- TRBD1 TRBJ2-7 TRBV4-3 16 CASSLAHGTGFYEQYF TGCGCCAGCAGCCTTGCACATGGGACAGGGTTTTACGAGCAGTACTTC
- TRBD2 TRBJ2-1 TRBV30 17 CAWSRDTGWDYSNEQFF TGTGCCTGGAGCCGAGACACCGGATGGGACTATTCGAATGAGCAGTTCTTC
- - TRBJ1-6 TRBV7-2 15 CASSYSRTANSPLHF TGTGCCAGCAGCTATAGTAGGACAGCTAATTCACCCCTCCACTTT
- - TRBJ1-2 TRBV6-1 20 CASSEWILRAAEADNYGYTF TGTGCCAGCAGTGAATGGATACTCCGGGCCGCGGAGGCAGATAACTATGGCTACACCTTC
few - TRBJ1-2 TRBV6-1 15 CASSEAPSGRYGYTF TGTGCCAGCAGTGAAGCCCCATCAGGCCGCTATGGCTACACCTTC
- TRBD2 TRBJ2-5 TRBV2 13 CAGGAGGQETQYF TGTGCCGGGGGAGCGGGGGGGCAAGAGACCCAGTACTTC
- TRBD2 TRBJ2-3 TRBV19 16 CASSPGLAASTDTQYF TGTGCCAGTAGTCCCGGACTAGCCGCTAGCACAGATACGCAGTATTTT
- - TRBJ2-5 TRBV5-1 15 CASTRDSGGPETQYF TGCGCCAGCACCCGAGACTCGGGGGGCCCAGAGACCCAGTACTTC
- - TRBJ2-7 TRBV5-6 13 CASSFGVSYEQYF TGTGCCAGCAGCTTCGGGGTCTCCTACGAGCAGTACTTC
- - TRBJ2-2 TRBV6-6 13 CASSYSEAGELFF TGTGCCAGCAGTTACTCCGAGGCCGGGGAGCTGTTTTTT
- - TRBJ1-1 TRBV3-1/TRBV3-2 14 CASSQLGGDTEAFF TGTGCCAGCAGCCAACTTGGGGGGGACACTGAAGCTTTCTTT
- - TRBJ1-1 TRBV7-8 17 CASSLGSTVAMNTEAFF TGTGCCAGCAGCTTGGGATCGACAGTTGCCATGAACACTGAAGCTTTCTTT
few TRBD1 TRBJ1-4 TRBV4-1 15 CASSHTDRDYEKLFF TGCGCCAGCAGCCATACCGACAGGGACTATGAAAAACTGTTTTTT
- TRBD1 TRBJ2-7 TRBV5-5 15 CASSLTGGPRGEQYF TGTGCCAGCAGCTTGACAGGGGGGCCTCGAGGCGAGCAGTACTTC
- - TRBJ1-2 TRBV9 11 CASKEGLGYTF TGTGCCAGCAAGGAGGGGCTTGGCTACACCTTC
- TRBD1 TRBJ2-3 TRBV5-8 14 CASSRGTVTDTQYF TGTGCCAGCAGCCGAGGGACAGTCACAGATACGCAGTATTTT
- - TRBJ1-2 TRBV24-1 12 CATSQGNYGYTF TGTGCCACCTCACAGGGAAACTATGGCTACACCTTC
- TRBD2 TRBJ2-1 TRBV5-6 18 CASSRVSNSGLAAGEQFF TGTGCCAGCAGCCGGGTAAGCAATTCGGGACTAGCGGCGGGGGAGCAGTTCTTC
- TRBD2 TRBJ2-5 TRBV19 13 CASGTSGGETQYF TGTGCCAGCGGGACTAGCGGGGGTGAGACCCAGTACTTC
- - TRBJ1-1 TRBV5-1 13 CASSLDPSGEAFF TGCGCCAGCAGCTTGGACCCCTCGGGTGAAGCTTTCTTT
- - TRBJ2-7 TRBV6-5 14 CASRVKGVLYEQYF TGTGCCAGCAGGGTTAAGGGGGTACTCTACGAGCAGTACTTC
- - TRBJ2-2 TRBV6-7 14 CASSSPHNTGELFF TGTGCCAGCAGTTCCCCCCATAACACCGGGGAGCTGTTTTTT
- TRBD2 TRBJ2-1 TRBV18 15 CASSRLAGTYNEQFF TGTGCCAGCTCACGACTAGCGGGGACCTACAATGAGCAGTTCTTC
- - TRBJ2-7 TRBV19 15 CASSIGLLGGYEQYF TGTGCCAGTAGTATCGGACTGTTAGGAGGCTACGAGCAGTACTTC
- - TRBJ2-7 TRBV28 16 CASSTASGAAGNEQYF TGTGCCAGCAGTACCGCCTCAGGGGCGGCAGGAAACGAGCAGTACTTC
- - TRBJ2-5 TRBV6-6 13 CASSHGRQETQYF TGTGCCAGCAGTCACGGCAGGCAAGAGACCCAGTACTTC
- - TRBJ1-2 TRBV6-1 16 CASSEMVGGAGYGYTF TGTGCCAGCAGTGAAATGGTAGGGGGGGCCGGCTATGGCTACACCTTC